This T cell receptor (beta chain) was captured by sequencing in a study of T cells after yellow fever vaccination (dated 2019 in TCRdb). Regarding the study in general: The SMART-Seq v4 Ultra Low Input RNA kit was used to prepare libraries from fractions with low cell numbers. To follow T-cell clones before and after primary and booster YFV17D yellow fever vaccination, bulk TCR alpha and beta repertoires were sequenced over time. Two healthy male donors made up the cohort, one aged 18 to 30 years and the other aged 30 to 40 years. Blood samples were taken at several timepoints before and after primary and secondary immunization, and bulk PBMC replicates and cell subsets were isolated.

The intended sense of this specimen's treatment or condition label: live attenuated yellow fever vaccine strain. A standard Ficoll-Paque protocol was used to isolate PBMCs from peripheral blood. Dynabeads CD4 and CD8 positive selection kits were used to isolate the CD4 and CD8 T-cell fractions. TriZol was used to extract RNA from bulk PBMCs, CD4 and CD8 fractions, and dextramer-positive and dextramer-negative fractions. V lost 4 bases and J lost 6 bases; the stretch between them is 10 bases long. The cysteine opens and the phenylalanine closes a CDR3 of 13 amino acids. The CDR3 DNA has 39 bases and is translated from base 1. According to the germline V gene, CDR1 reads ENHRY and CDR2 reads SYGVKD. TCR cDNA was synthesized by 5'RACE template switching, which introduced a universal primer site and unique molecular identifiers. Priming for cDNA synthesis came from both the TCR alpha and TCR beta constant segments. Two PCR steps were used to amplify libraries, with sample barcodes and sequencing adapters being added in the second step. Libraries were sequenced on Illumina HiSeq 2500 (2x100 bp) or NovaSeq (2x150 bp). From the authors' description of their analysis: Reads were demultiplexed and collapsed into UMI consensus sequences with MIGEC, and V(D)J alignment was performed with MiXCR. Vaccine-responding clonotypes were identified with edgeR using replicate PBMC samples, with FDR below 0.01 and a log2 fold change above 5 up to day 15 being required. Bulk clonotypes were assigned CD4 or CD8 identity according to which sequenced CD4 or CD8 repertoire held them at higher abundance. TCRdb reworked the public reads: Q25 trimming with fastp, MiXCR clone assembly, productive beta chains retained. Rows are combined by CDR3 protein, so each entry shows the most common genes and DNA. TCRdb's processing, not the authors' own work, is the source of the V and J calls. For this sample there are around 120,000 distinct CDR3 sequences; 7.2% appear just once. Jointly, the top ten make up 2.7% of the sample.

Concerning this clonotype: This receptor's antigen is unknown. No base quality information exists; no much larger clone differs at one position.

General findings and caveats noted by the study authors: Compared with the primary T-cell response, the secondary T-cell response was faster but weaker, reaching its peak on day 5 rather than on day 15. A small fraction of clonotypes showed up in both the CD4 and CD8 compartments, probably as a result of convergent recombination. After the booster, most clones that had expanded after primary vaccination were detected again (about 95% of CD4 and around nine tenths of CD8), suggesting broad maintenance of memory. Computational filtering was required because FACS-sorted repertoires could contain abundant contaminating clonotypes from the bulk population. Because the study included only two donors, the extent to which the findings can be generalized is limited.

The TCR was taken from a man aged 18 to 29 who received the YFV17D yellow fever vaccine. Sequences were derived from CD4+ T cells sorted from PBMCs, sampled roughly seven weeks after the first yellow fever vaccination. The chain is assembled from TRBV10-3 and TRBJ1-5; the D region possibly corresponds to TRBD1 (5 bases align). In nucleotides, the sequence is TGTGCCATCAGTGGGGGGATTGCTCAGCCCCAGCATTTT. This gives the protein CAISGGIAQPQHF.